This note documents a single T cell receptor (beta chain) sequence. The data derive from a study of OX40 agonist ivuxolimab in advanced cancers. The wider study: Ivuxolimab doses were 0.01, 0.1, 0.3, 1.5, 3 or 10 mg/kg every 2 weeks.

The repertoire was sequenced with immunoSEQ multiplex PCR; TCRdb's copy has only in-frame clones and lacks some. The sample carries 15,000 or so clones, approximately 80% recorded once. In germline, CDR1 is MNHEY, CDR2 SVGAGI. The CDR3 consists of 11 residues. The V end was cut by 3 bases, the J end by 6 bases, with 5 bases between. The origin of this receptor is an adult with an advanced solid tumor such as melanoma, head and neck, liver or kidney cancer. Sequenced here: CD4+ or CD8+ T cells sorted from blood, sampled in a trial of the OX40 agonist ivuxolimab. The chain employs TRBV6-5 and TRBJ1-1, with D hard to call. The CDR3, as DNA: TGTGCCAGCAGTTATGCGGCTGAAGCTTTCTTT. Protein sequence: CASSYAAEAFF.